These 16 T cell receptor beta chains came from one sample sequenced in a study of identical twins' blood T cells. In TCRdb, the 5' RACE reads were re-called with MiXCR into one record per CDR3 protein. The sample includes 350,000 to 450,000 distinct CDR3 sequences, 25% to 35% of them seen just once. Sequences were obtained from PBMCs. The receptors derive from a woman aged 18 to 50 in good health.

This clonotype was seen only a few times. The chain joins TRBV20-1 to TRBJ2-3; no reliable D call. The germline V gene encodes CDR1 DFQATT and CDR2 SNEGSKA (reference sequence). Between the trimmed V and J ends, which lost 6 bases and 2 bases, there was a span of 9 bases. This CDR3 is 12 amino acids long. The CDR3 DNA follows: TGCAGTGCCGTAGAACACACAGATACGCAGTATTTT. Its translation: CSAVEHTDTQYF.

J is TRBJ2-2 and V is TRBV6-2 or TRBV6-3; D remains unclear. This CDR3 region has 13 residues. The germline V and J ends were trimmed by 3 bases and 8 bases, with 10 bases remaining between them. The germline CDR1 and CDR2 sequences are MNHEY and SVGEGT. The DNA of the CDR3 is TGTGCCAGCAGTTATCGGGTTAAGGGGGAGCTGTTTTTT. Translation gives CASSYRVKGELFF.

This clonotype has a count of ten or more. The chain couples TRBV29-1 to TRBJ2-5; D call uncertain. CDR1 and CDR2 (germline): SQVTM, ANQGSEA. The CDR3 is 12 residues long. Between the trimmed V and J ends, which lost 0 bases and 7 bases, there was a span of 9 bases. The CDR3 region has the DNA TGCAGCGTTGAAGATCTCAGTGGGACCCAGTACTTC. This codes for CSVEDLSGTQYF.

This clonotype was seen many times. V gene TRBV29-1 combines with J gene TRBJ2-1; no definite D call. The V end was cut by 5 bases, the J end by 0 bases, with 8 bases between. CDR3 size: 13 residues. From germline, CDR1 is SQVTM and CDR2 ANQGSEA. CDR3: CSVSTSSYNEQFF. The CDR3 nucleotides are TGCAGCGTTTCGACAAGCTCCTACAATGAGCAGTTCTTC.

This clonotype showed up just a few times. This sequence joins TRBV29-1 and TRBJ1-1; 7 positions agree with TRBD1. The V and J ends lost 5 bases and 4 bases, in that order; junction bases with no gene match: 10. CDR3 length: 14 amino acids. CDR1 and CDR2 from the germline V gene are SQVTM and ANQGSEA. The CDR3 loop is CSVRTGRLSTEAFF. CDR3 coding DNA: TGCAGCGTTCGGACAGGACGGTTGTCCACTGAAGCTTTCTTT.

This clonotype has just a few counts. CDR3 protein: CSARARKNTEAFF. The DNA for the CDR3 is TGCAGTGCTAGAGCCCGGAAGAACACTGAAGCTTTCTTT. The rearrangement joins TRBV20-1 to TRBJ1-1, with D unclear. The CDR3 contains 13 residues. The germline gives CDR1 DFQATT, CDR2 SNEGSKA (reference sequence). Trimming pared 1 base from V and 1 base from J, leaving 7 bases between.

This chain links TRBV7-2 with TRBJ2-1; weak D call: TRBD2 (5 bases). Germline V gene lookup returns CDR1 SGHTA and CDR2 FQGNSA. Trimming took off 3 bases at V and 10 bases at J, with 16 bases between the two ends. There are 14 residues in the CDR3. The CDR3 here is CASSFTGFQREQFF. The CDR3 DNA sequence: TGTGCCAGCAGCTTTACTGGTTTCCAGCGGGAGCAGTTCTTC.

The chain employs TRBV20-1 and TRBJ2-5; D remains ambiguous. The V and J ends lost 5 bases and 2 bases respectively, with 12 bases between them. Germline CDR1 and CDR2: DFQATT and SNEGSKA (reference sequence). The CDR3 is made up of 13 amino acids. CDR3 nucleotide sequence: TGCAGTGCTCCCCCTGTGACACAAGAGACCCAGTACTTC. It yields the protein CSAPPVTQETQYF.

The CDR3, as DNA: TGTGCCAGCAGCTTATGCCCAGATTGGGCTGAAGCTTTCTTT. Protein sequence: CASSLCPDWAEAFF. The V call is TRBV7-9, the J call TRBJ1-1, with D uncertain. The CDR3 is made up of 14 amino acids. CDR1 is SEHNR and CDR2 is FQNEAQ in the germline V gene (reference sequence). V gave up 2 bases and J gave up 6 bases, with 13 bases separating them.

This clonotype has a count of ten or more. The chain has TRBV29-1 and TRBJ2-1; no clear D gene. CDR1 is SQVTM, CDR2 ANQGSEA, per germline. Trimming stripped 4 bases from V and 3 bases from J, with 7 bases between. The CDR3 is 12 residues long. In nucleotides, the CDR3 is TGCAGCGTTGGGGGAAGCTACAATGAGCAGTTCTTC. This encodes CSVGGSYNEQFF.

This clonotype was observed at least ten times. This chain joins TRBV19 and TRBJ1-6; 7 bases agree with TRBD1. Germline V CDR1 and CDR2: LNHDA, SQIVND (reference sequence). The CDR3 length is 15 residues. Unmatched junction bases numbered 4, after V lost 3 bases and J lost 5 bases. CDR3 sequence reads: CASSIPGQDNSPLHF. CDR3 nucleotides: TGTGCCAGTAGTATCCCCGGACAGGATAATTCACCCCTCCACTTT.

The chain is built from TRBV7-9 and TRBJ1-2; possible D gene TRBD1, 5 bases. The CDR3 totals 16 residues. CDR1 SEHNR and CDR2 FQNEAQ come from the germline V gene (reference sequence). Trimming took 6 bases from V and 1 from J, leaving 18 bases between them. CDR3 amino acids: CASRPLDNSINYGYTF. CDR3 nucleotide sequence: TGTGCCAGCAGGCCGTTGGACAACTCCATTAACTATGGCTACACCTTC.

This clonotype was counted between two and nine times. This chain links TRBV13 with TRBJ2-1; 10 nucleotides match TRBD2. CDR1 and CDR2 (germline): PRHDT, FYEKMQ (reference sequence). The CDR3 length is 16 residues. Trimming cost V 8 bases and J 7 bases; bases outside gene matches: 14. The CDR3 is CASSLGGLAGENEQFF. The CDR3 nucleotides read TGTGCCAGCTCCCTTGGAGGCCTAGCGGGGGAAAATGAGCAGTTCTTC. Variable domain in full (rest from reference TRBV13 and TRBJ2-1): AAGVIQSPRHLIKEKRETATLKCYPIPRHDTVYWYQQGPGQDPQFLISFYEKMQSDKGSIPDRFSAQQFSDYHSELNMSSLELGDSALYFCASSLGGLAGENEQFFGPGTRLTVL.

There are a few counts of this clonotype. This sequence joins TRBV2 and TRBJ1-5; a weak D match, TRBD1 (6 bases). In germline, CDR1 is SNHLY, CDR2 FYNNEI. This CDR3 is built from 14 residues. With 7 bases removed from V and 2 bases from J, the gap between germline ends came to 12 bases. The CDR3 here is CASTWDIGNQPQHF. CDR3 DNA sequence: TGTGCCAGCACGTGGGACATCGGCAATCAGCCCCAGCATTTT. Using reference TRBV2 and TRBJ1-5 for the parts outside the CDR3, the full variable domain is EPEVTQTPSHQVTQMGQEVILRCVPISNHLYFYWYRQILGQKVEFLVSFYNNEISEKSEIFDDQFSVERPDGSNFTLKIRSTKLEDSAMYFCASTWDIGNQPQHFGDGTRLSIL.

This clonotype has more than one count but fewer than ten. The chain carries TRBV7-9 and TRBJ1-3; D gene uncertain. The germline gives CDR1 SEHNR, CDR2 FQNEAQ (reference sequence). This CDR3 comprises 15 residues. Deletions cut 2 bases from V and 2 bases from J, with 10 bases between. Written as DNA, the CDR3 is TGTGCCAGCAGCTTATCCCAGGCTGCTGGAAACACCATATATTTT. Its protein is CASSLSQAAGNTIYF.

The chain joins TRBV4-2 to TRBJ1-3; no reliable D call. V was clipped by 2 bases and J by 3 bases, with 11 bases between them. The CDR3 runs 15 residues. Germline values: CDR1 LGHNA, CDR2 YNFKEQ. The CDR3 region has the DNA TGTGCCAGCAGCCAATCCGACTCTGGTGGAAACACCATATATTTT. This encodes CASSQSDSGGNTIYF.